These T cell receptor beta chains were read from a single sample in a study of shared clonotypes between healthy human individuals. Method: immunoSEQ multiplex PCR; TCRdb's copy keeps in-frame clones and lacks some. This sample has millions of clones, with 95% found just once. What was sequenced was naive CD4+ T cells sorted from blood. Receptors were obtained from a man aged 18 to 35 in good health. Both conserved end residues are part of each CDR3.

v_gene: TRBV30
j_gene: TRBJ2-5
CDR3aa: CAWSPMETQYF

v_gene: TRBV10-2
j_gene: TRBJ2-2
CDR3aa: CASSEPLAWATGELFF

v_gene: TRBV2
j_gene: TRBJ2-5
CDR3aa: CASSGGLGKTQYF

v_gene: TRBV10-2
j_gene: TRBJ2-7
CDR3aa: CASSRLQKEQYF

v_gene: TRBV6-5
j_gene: TRBJ2-1
CDR3aa: CASSPRGVSGQFF

v_gene: TRBV5-1
j_gene: TRBJ2-5
CDR3aa: CASSSEGQPQETQYF

v_gene: TRBV4-1
j_gene: TRBJ2-5
CDR3aa: CASSQEGDSETQYF

v_gene: TRBV7-2
j_gene: TRBJ2-7
CDR3aa: CASSPKSGTSGSYEQYF

v_gene: TRBV19
j_gene: TRBJ2-1
CDR3aa: CASSTAGNEQFF

v_gene: TRBV5-6
j_gene: TRBJ2-7
CDR3aa: CASSFKGAGEQYF

v_gene: TRBV6-6
j_gene: TRBJ2-3
CDR3aa: CASRSFSSFLTDTQYF

v_gene: TRBV5-1
j_gene: TRBJ1-1
CDR3aa: CASSSGTGRTEAFF

v_gene: TRBV10-2
j_gene: TRBJ1-6
CDR3aa: CASSDLRATNSPLHF

v_gene: TRBV28
j_gene: TRBJ2-2
CDR3aa: CASRSARVLLGGELFF

v_gene: TRBV25-1
j_gene: TRBJ1-1
CDR3aa: CASSESAMNTEAFF

v_gene: TRBV6-5
j_gene: TRBJ2-7
CDR3aa: CASSYLPAGQGYEQYF

v_gene: TRBV29-1
j_gene: TRBJ1-4
CDR3aa: CSVEESRINEKLFF

v_gene: TRBV7-2
j_gene: TRBJ2-7
CDR3aa: CASSLGAYEQYF

v_gene: TRBV13
j_gene: TRBJ2-1
CDR3aa: CASSVSYNEQFF

v_gene: TRBV7-3
j_gene: TRBJ1-1
CDR3aa: CASSLTGQVNTEAFF